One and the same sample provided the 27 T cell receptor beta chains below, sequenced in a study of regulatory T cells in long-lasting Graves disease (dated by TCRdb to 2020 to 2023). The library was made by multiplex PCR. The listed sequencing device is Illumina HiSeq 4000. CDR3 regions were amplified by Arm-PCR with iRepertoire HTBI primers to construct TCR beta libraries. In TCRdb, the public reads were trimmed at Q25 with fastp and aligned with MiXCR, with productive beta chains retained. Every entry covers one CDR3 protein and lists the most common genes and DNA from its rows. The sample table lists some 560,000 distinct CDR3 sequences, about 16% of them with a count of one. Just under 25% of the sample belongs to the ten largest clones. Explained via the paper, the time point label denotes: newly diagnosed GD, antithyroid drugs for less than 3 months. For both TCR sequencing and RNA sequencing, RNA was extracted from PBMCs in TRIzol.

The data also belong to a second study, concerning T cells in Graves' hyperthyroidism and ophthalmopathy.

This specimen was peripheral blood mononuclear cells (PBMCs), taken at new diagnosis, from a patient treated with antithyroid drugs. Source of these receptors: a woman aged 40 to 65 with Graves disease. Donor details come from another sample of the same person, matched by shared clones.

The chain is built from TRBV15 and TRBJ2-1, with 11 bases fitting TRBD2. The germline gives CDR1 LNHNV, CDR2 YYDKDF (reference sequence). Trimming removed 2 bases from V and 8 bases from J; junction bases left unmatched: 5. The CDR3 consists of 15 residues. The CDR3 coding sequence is TGTGCCACCAGCAGACCTAGCGGGGGGTTCCATGAGCAGTTCTTC. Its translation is CATSRPSGGFHEQFF.

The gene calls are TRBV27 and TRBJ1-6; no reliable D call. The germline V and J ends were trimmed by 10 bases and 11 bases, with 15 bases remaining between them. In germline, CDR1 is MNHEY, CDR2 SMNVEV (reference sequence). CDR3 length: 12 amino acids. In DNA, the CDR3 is TGTGCCATCCCTCAAAGGCGGGCACCCCTCCACTTT. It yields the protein CAIPQRRAPLHF.

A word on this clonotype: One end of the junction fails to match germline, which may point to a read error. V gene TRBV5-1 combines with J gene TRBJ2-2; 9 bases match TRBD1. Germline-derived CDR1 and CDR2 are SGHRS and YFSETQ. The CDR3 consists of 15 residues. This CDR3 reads CASSLGQGYTGELFF. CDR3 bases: TGTGCCAGTAGTCTCGGACAGGGGTACACCGGGGAGCTGTTTTTT.

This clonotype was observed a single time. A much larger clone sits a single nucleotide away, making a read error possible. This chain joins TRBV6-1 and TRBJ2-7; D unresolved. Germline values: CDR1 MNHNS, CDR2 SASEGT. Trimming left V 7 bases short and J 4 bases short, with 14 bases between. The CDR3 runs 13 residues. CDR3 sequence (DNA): TGTGCCAGCACTACCGACGGATTTTACGAGCAGTACTTC. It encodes CASTTDGFYEQYF.

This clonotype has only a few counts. The CDR3 coding sequence is TGCAGTGCTCAACAGGGGGATTCACCCCTCCACTTT. This translates into CSAQQGDSPLHF. The chain uses TRBV20-1 and TRBJ1-6, with TRBD1 matching over 8 bases. The CDR3 has 12 amino acids. Germline CDR1 DFQATT, CDR2 SNEGSKA (reference sequence). V shed 5 bases, J shed 8 bases, and the junction held 2 bases outside the gene matches.

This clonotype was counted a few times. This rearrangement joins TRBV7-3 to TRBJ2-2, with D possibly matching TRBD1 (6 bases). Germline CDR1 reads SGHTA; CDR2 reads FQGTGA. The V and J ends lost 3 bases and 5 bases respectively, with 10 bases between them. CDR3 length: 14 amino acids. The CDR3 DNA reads TGTGCCAGCAGCTTTCACAGGGATACCGGGGAGCTGTTTTTT. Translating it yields CASSFHRDTGELFF. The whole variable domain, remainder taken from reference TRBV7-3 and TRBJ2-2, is GAGVSQTPSNKVTEKGKYVELRCDPISGHTALYWYRQSLGQGPEFLIYFQGTGAADDSGLPNDRFFAVRPEGSVSTLKIQRTERGDSAVYLCASSFHRDTGELFFGEGSRLTVL.

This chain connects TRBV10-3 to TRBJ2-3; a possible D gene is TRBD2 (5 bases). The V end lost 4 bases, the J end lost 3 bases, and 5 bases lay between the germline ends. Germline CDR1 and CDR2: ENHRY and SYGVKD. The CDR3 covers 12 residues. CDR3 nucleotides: TGTGCCATCAGTGGAGGGACAGATACGCAGTATTTT. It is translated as CAISGGTDTQYF.

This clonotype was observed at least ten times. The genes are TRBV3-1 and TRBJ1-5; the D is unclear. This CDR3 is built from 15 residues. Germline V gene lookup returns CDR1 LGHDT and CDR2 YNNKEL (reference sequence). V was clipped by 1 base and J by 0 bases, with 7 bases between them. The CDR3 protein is CASSQADTSNQPQHF. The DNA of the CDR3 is TGTGCCAGCAGCCAAGCTGACACTAGCAATCAGCCCCAGCATTTT.

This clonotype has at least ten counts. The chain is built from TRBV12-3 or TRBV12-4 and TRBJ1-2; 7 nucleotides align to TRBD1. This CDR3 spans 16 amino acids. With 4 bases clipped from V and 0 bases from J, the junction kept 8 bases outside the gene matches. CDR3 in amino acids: CASSSWTGPPNYGYTF. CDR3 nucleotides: TGTGCCAGCAGTTCTTGGACAGGCCCACCTAACTATGGCTACACCTTC.

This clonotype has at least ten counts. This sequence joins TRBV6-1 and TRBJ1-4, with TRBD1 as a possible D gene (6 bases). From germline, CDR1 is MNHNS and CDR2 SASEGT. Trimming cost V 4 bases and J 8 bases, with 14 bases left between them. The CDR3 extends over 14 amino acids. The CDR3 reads CASSGGLGGEKLFF. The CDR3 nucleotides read TGTGCCAGCAGTGGGGGGCTGGGAGGGGAAAAACTGTTTTTT.

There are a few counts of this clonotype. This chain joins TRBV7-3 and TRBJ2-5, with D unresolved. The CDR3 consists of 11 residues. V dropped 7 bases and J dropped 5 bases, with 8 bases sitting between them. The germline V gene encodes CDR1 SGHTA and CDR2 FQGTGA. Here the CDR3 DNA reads TGTGCCAGCAAGGCTGAGGAGACCCAGTACTTC. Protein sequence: CASKAEETQYF.

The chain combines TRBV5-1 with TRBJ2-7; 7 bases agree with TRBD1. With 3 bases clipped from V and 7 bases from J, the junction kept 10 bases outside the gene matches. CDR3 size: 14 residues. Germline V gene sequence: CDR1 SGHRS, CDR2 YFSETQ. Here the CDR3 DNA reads TGCGCCAGCAGCTCCTGGACAGGCTCAGGAGAGCAGTACTTC. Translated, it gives CASSSWTGSGEQYF.

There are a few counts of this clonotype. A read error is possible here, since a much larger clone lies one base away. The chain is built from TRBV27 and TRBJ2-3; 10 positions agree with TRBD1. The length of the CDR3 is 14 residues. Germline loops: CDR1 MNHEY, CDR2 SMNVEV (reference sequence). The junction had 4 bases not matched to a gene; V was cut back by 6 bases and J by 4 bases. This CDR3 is CASSLTGGPDTQYF. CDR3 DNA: TGTGCCAGCAGCCTGACAGGGGGCCCAGATACGCAGTATTTT.

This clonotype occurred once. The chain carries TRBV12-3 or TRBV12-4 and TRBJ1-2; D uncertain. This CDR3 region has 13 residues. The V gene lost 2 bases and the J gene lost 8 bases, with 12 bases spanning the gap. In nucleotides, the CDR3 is TGTGCCAGCAGTTTAACGGCCGCCCGGGGCTACACCTTC. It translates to CASSLTAARGYTF.

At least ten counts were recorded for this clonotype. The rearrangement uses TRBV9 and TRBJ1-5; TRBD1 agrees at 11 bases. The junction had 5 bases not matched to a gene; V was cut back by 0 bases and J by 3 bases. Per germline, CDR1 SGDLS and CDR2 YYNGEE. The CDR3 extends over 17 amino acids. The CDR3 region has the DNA TGTGCCAGCAGCGTAGGATTGGGACAGGGGGACAATCAGCCCCAGCATTTT. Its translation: CASSVGLGQGDNQPQHF.

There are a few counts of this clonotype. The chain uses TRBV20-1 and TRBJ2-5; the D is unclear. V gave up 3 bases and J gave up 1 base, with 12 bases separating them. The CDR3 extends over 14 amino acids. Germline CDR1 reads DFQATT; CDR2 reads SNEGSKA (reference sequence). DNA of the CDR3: TGCAGTGCTAGGATGCCCATCAGCCAAGAGACCCAGTACTTC. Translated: CSARMPISQETQYF.

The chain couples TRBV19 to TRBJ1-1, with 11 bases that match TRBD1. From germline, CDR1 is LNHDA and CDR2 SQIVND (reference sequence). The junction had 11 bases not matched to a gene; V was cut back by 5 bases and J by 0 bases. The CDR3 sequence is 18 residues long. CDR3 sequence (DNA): TGTGCCAGTAGTGCATTCCCGGGACAGGGGGTAATGAACACTGAAGCTTTCTTT. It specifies CASSAFPGQGVMNTEAFF.

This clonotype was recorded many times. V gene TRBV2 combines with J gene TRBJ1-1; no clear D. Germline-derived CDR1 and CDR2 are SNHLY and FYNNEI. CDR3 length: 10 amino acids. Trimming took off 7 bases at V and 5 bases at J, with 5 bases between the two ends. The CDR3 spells CASIATEAFF. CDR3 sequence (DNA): TGTGCCAGCATAGCGACTGAAGCTTTCTTT.

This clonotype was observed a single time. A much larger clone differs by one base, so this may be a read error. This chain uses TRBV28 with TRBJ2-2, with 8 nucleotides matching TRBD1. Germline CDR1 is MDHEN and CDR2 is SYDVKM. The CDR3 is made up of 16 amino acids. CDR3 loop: CASTKAGTGVLGGLFF. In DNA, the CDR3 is TGTGCCAGCACCAAAGCCGGGACAGGAGTCTTGGGGGGGCTGTTTTTT.

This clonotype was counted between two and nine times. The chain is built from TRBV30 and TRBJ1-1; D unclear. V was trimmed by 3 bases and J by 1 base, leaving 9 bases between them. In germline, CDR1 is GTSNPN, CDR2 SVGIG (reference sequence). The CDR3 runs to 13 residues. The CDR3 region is CAWRAYGNTEAFF. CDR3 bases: TGTGCCTGGAGAGCTTATGGGAACACTGAAGCTTTCTTT. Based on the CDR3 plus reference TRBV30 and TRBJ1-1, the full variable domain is SQTIHQWPATLVQPVGSPLSLECTVEGTSNPNLYWYRQAAGRGLQLLFYSVGIGQISSEVPQNLSASRPQDRQFILSSKKLLLSDSGFYLCAWRAYGNTEAFFGQGTRLTVV.

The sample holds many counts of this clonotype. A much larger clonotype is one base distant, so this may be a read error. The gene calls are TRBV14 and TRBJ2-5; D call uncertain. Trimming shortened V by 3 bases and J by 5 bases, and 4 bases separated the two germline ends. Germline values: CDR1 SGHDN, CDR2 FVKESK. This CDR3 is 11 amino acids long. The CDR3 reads CASSHSETQYF. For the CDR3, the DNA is TGTGCCAGCAGCCATTCGGAGACCCAGTACTTC.

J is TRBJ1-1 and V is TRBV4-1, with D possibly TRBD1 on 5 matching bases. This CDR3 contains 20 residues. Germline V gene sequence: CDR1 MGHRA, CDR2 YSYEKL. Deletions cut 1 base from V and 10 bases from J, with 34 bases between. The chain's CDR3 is CASSQVSWVLVGRTPKGAFF. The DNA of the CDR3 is TGCGCCAGCAGCCAAGTATCTTGGGTTTTGGTGGGACGGACTCCTAAGGGAGCTTTCTTT.

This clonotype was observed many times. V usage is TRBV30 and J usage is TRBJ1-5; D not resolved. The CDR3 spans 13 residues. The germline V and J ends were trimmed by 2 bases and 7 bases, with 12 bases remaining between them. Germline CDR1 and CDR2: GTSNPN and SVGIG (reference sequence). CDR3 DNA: TGTGCCTGGAGTCTTGAATATTCCCAGCCCCAGCATTTT. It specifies CAWSLEYSQPQHF.

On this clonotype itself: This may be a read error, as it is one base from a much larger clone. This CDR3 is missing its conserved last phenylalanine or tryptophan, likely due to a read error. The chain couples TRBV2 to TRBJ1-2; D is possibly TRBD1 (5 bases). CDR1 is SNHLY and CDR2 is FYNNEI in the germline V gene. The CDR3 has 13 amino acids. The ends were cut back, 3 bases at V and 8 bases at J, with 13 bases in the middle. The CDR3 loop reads CASSDEGYRGYTL. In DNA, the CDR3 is TGTGCCAGCAGTGATGAAGGATACAGGGGCTACACCCTC.

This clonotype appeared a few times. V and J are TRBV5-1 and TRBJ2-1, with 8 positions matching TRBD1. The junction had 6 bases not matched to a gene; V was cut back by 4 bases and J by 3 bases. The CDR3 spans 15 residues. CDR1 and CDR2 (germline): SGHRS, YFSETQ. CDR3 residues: CASSHAGGDYNEQFF. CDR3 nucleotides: TGCGCCAGCAGCCACGCAGGGGGCGACTACAATGAGCAGTTCTTC.

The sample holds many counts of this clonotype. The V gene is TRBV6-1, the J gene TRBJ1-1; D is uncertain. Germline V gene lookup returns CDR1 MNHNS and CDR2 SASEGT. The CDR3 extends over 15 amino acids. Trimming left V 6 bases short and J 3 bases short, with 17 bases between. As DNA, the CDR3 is TGTGCCAGCAGAGGTCCGATAATCCGGGACACTGAAGCTTTCTTT. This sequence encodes CASRGPIIRDTEAFF.

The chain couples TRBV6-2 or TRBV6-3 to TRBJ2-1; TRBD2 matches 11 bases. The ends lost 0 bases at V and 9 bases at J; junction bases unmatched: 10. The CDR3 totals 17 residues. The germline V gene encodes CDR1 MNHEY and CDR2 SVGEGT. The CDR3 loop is CASSYSIVSGGAGEQFF. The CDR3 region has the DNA TGTGCCAGCAGTTACTCGATTGTTAGCGGGGGGGCGGGTGAGCAGTTCTTC.